The clone carrying this T cell receptor (beta chain) has at least ten counts. Its matching antigen is unknown. Being off target in a library aimed at alpha chains, this beta chain has a size of little meaning. TCRdb redid the calling of the 5' RACE reads with MiXCR, one entry per CDR3 protein. Found here are 18,000 or so distinct CDR3 sequences, 4.5% to 7.5% of them singletons; the top ten hold around 10%. This entry is derived from a study of spatial heterogeneity in lung cancer. Study as a whole: The study consistently detected more beta-chain than alpha-chain sequences. A unique TCR and UMI combination showed up more than ten times in raw reads, on average.

This CDR3 contains 13 residues. Per the germline V gene, CDR1 is MDHEN and CDR2 is SYDVKM. Trimming stripped 2 bases from V and 6 bases from J, with 7 bases between. Broader study findings: Higher tumor mutation counts went along with higher counts of expanded intratumoral alpha and beta TCRs.

Time point indicated: sample taken at primary tumor resection. The donors, 72 patients with untreated early-stage non-small cell lung cancer, provided the samples. The V call is TRBV28, the J call TRBJ2-2, with D possibly being TRBD2 (5 bases). This sequence was found in a female donor with early-stage non-small cell lung cancer. The sample here was lung tumor tissue, taken at surgery. Here the CDR3 reads CASSLVGAGELFF. As DNA, the CDR3 is TGTGCCAGCAGTTTAGTGGGAGCCGGGGAGCTGTTTTTT.